The rows below give T cell receptor beta chains drawn from one sample of a study of T cells in Graves' hyperthyroidism and ophthalmopathy. TCRdb passed the multiplex PCR reads through MiXCR, listing each CDR3 protein once. The sample holds roughly 700,000 distinct CDR3 sequences; 14% are singletons and the top ten take 10%. Material: blood. These receptors originate from a young woman with Graves' hyperthyroidism. The CDR3 runs from the conserved cysteine through the conserved F or W. A D gene is named only where the DNA matches it firmly. Size tells how often a clone was seen (once, few, many) or the class of an expanded clone, and some rows leave it out.

clone_size,j_call,v_call,d_call,cdr3_aa,cdr3_nt
many,TRBJ2-3,TRBV7-9,NA,CASSLGFTGASTDTQYF,TGTGCCAGCAGCTTAGGTTTTACAGGAGCTAGCACAGATACGCAGTATTTT
few,TRBJ1-4,TRBV18,NA,CASSPRTTSEKLFF,TGTGCCAGCTCACCACGGACTACGAGTGAAAAACTGTTTTTT
many,TRBJ1-6,TRBV12-3/TRBV12-4,NA,CASSLRPRQSNSPLHF,TGTGCCAGCAGTTTAAGGCCCCGACAGAGTAATTCACCCCTCCACTTT
many,TRBJ2-7,TRBV20-1,TRBD1,CSARDRGQSYEQYF,TGCAGTGCTAGAGATCGGGGACAGTCCTACGAGCAGTACTTC
few,TRBJ2-3,TRBV12-3/TRBV12-4,NA,CASSLQLSSTDTQYF,TGTGCCAGCAGTTTACAGTTGTCTAGCACAGATACGCAGTATTTT
many,TRBJ1-5,TRBV28,TRBD1,CASTLDRVSQPQHF,TGTGCCAGTACTCTGGACAGGGTGAGTCAGCCCCAGCATTTT
NA,TRBJ1-1,TRBV12-3/TRBV12-4,NA,CASSTGSSLTSTEAFF,TGTGCCAGCAGCACCGGGTCCTCGTTGACCAGCACTGAAGCTTTCTTT
few,TRBJ2-2,TRBV10-1,NA,CASSERPGPIGELFF,TGCGCCAGCAGTGAACGTCCAGGGCCCATCGGGGAGCTGTTTTTT
many,TRBJ2-1,TRBV7-2,TRBD2,CASSLRTSGGPYNEQFF,TGTGCCAGCAGCTTGAGGACTAGCGGGGGACCATACAATGAGCAGTTCTTC
few,TRBJ1-4,TRBV6-1,NA,CASSRLWLRQELFF,TGTGCCAGCAGTCGCCTCTGGCTCCGTCAGGAACTGTTTTTT
NA,TRBJ1-2,TRBV20-1,TRBD1,CSAGGTGNLYGYTF,TGCAGTGCTGGCGGGACAGGGAACCTCTATGGCTACACCTTC
few,TRBJ2-7,TRBV7-8,NA,CASSLSPLAYEQYF,TGTGCCAGCAGCTTAAGCCCCCTTGCCTACGAGCAGTACTTC
few,TRBJ1-2,TRBV2,TRBD1,CVQGGNYGYTF,TGTGTGCAGGGGGGGAACTATGGCTACACCTTC
few,TRBJ2-7,TRBV29-1,TRBD2,CSVELAGENPYEQYF,TGCAGCGTTGAATTAGCGGGAGAAAACCCCTACGAGCAGTACTTC
few,TRBJ2-3,TRBV6-1,NA,CASSPREGGSTDTQYF,TGTGCCAGCAGTCCTCGCGAGGGGGGAAGCACAGATACGCAGTATTTT
many,TRBJ1-2,TRBV24-1,TRBD1,CATSDAPGQGSDGYTF,TGTGCCACCAGTGATGCCCCGGGACAGGGGAGCGATGGCTACACCTTC
NA,TRBJ2-6,TRBV24-1,NA,CASGLSGANVLTF,TGTGCTTCTGGACTCTCTGGGGCCAACGTCCTGACTTTC
many,TRBJ2-1,TRBV11-2,NA,CASSKETASVYNEQFF,TGTGCCAGCAGCAAAGAGACCGCTAGCGTCTACAATGAGCAGTTCTTC
few,TRBJ1-1,TRBV20-1,NA,CSASALDYSSEAFF,TGCAGTGCTAGTGCTCTAGATTATTCTTCTGAAGCTTTCTTT
many,TRBJ1-2,TRBV7-3,NA,CASSFGGDYSYGYTF,TGTGCCAGCAGCTTTGGAGGGGACTATTCCTATGGCTACACCTTC
NA,TRBJ1-2,TRBV7-2,NA,CASSLWGGAGRESGYTF,TGTGCCAGCAGCTTATGGGGCGGGGCAGGGCGAGAGTCTGGCTACACCTTC
few,TRBJ2-5,TRBV27,NA,CASSFGDQETQYF,TGTGCCAGCAGTTTCGGTGACCAAGAGACCCAGTACTTC
NA,TRBJ1-5,TRBV4-1,NA,CASSQDGVRGQPQHF,TGCGCCAGCAGCCAAGATGGGGTGCGGGGGCAGCCCCAGCATTTT
NA,TRBJ1-5,TRBV7-9,NA,CASSLMGGANQPQHF,TGTGCCAGCAGCTTAATGGGGGGGGCGAATCAGCCCCAGCATTTT
NA,TRBJ2-3,TRBV20-1,TRBD2,CSAALAGGGDTQYF,TGCAGTGCCGCACTAGCGGGAGGGGGGGATACGCAGTATTTT
many,TRBJ1-2,TRBV12-3/TRBV12-4,NA,CASSPTDRSYTF,TGTGCCAGCAGCCCTACCGATCGCAGCTACACCTTC
few,TRBJ1-4,TRBV7-9,TRBD1,CASSIRQGLGEKLFF,TGTGCCAGCAGCATCAGACAGGGTCTCGGTGAAAAACTGTTTTTT
many,TRBJ1-5,TRBV30,NA,CAWSPNSNQPQHF,TGTGCCTGGAGCCCCAACAGCAATCAGCCCCAGCATTTT
many,TRBJ1-1,TRBV13,TRBD1,CASSSPGGTEAFF,TGTGCCAGCAGCTCGCCAGGGGGAACTGAAGCTTTCTTT
many,TRBJ2-7,TRBV7-2,TRBD1,CASSWDRSLSYEQYF,TGTGCCAGCAGCTGGGACAGATCCCTCTCCTACGAGCAGTACTTC
NA,TRBJ1-5,TRBV24-1,TRBD1,CATSDAGTGVQPQHF,TGTGCCACCAGTGACGCCGGGACAGGGGTTCAGCCCCAGCATTTT
many,TRBJ1-1,TRBV12-5,NA,CASGVEAVTEAFF,TGTGCTTCTGGGGTGGAGGCGGTCACTGAAGCTTTCTTT
few,TRBJ1-5,TRBV27,NA,CASSNSLDQPQHF,TGTGCCAGCAGTAACAGTTTAGATCAGCCCCAGCACTTT
few,TRBJ2-2,TRBV20-1,TRBD2,CSARGGEHTGELFF,TGCAGTGCCCGGGGGGGGGAGCACACCGGGGAGCTGTTTTTT
few,TRBJ2-2,TRBV9,TRBD2,CASSAGWAGVNTGELFF,TGTGCCAGCAGCGCTGGATGGGCGGGAGTGAACACCGGGGAGCTGTTTTTT
NA,TRBJ1-1,TRBV6-6,TRBD1,CASSYSGRGATEAFF,TGTGCCAGCAGTTACTCGGGCAGGGGGGCGACTGAAGCTTTCTTT
NA,TRBJ2-7,TRBV20-1,TRBD1,CSAGQGEYEQYF,TGCAGTGCTGGACAGGGGGAATACGAGCAGTACTTC
NA,TRBJ2-1,TRBV7-9,NA,CASSSGTTDNEQFF,TGTGCCAGCAGCTCCGGGACAACTGACAATGAGCAGTTCTTC
many,TRBJ2-7,TRBV2,NA,CASSASRVLSYEQYF,TGTGCCAGCAGTGCCTCGCGGGTTCTGTCCTACGAGCAGTACTTC
NA,TRBJ1-5,TRBV20-1,TRBD1,CSARGGGSNQPQHF,TGCAGTGCCAGGGGGGGGGGGAGCAATCAGCCCCAGCATTTT
many,TRBJ2-1,TRBV7-2,TRBD2,CASSSRGSEQFF,TGTGCCAGCAGCTCGCGGGGGAGTGAGCAGTTCTTC
few,TRBJ2-5,TRBV25-1,NA,CASSEFSGKAETQYF,TGTGCCAGCAGTGAATTCTCAGGGAAGGCGGAGACCCAGTACTTC
NA,TRBJ2-1,TRBV14,NA,CASSQLTGHRINEQFF,TGTGCCAGCAGCCAGCTAACGGGACACAGGATCAACGAGCAGTTCTTC
NA,TRBJ2-5,TRBV15,NA,CATSRDAQQETQYF,TGTGCCACCAGCAGGGATGCCCAACAAGAGACCCAGTACTTC
many,TRBJ2-1,TRBV7-9,TRBD1,CASSSPLGDRLSNEQFF,TGTGCCAGCAGCTCCCCCTTGGGGGACAGGTTATCCAATGAGCAGTTCTTC
NA,TRBJ1-1,TRBV7-9,TRBD1,CASSPRTGAITEAFF,TGTGCCAGCAGCCCCCGGACAGGGGCTATAACTGAAGCTTTCTTT
many,TRBJ1-1,TRBV6-1,NA,CASSGYRWKNTEAFF,TGTGCCAGCAGTGGTTACAGGTGGAAGAACACTGAAGCTTTCTTT
many,TRBJ2-7,TRBV24-1,NA,CATSDDNRDYEQYF,TGTGCCACCAGTGATGATAACAGGGACTACGAGCAGTACTTC
many,TRBJ2-1,TRBV12-3/TRBV12-4,NA,CASSFALGAGVEQFF,TGTGCCAGCAGTTTCGCCCTGGGGGCGGGCGTTGAGCAGTTCTTC
many,TRBJ2-7,TRBV20-1,NA,CSATGRADEQYF,TGCAGTGCTACAGGGAGAGCGGACGAGCAGTACTTC
NA,TRBJ1-6,TRBV25-1,NA,CASSEFGVRGPLHF,TGTGCCAGCAGTGAATTCGGCGTAAGGGGACCCCTCCACTTT
many,TRBJ2-7,TRBV27,TRBD2,CASSYMTSGRREQYF,TGTGCCAGCTCTTACATGACTAGCGGGAGGCGCGAGCAGTACTTC
many,TRBJ2-7,TRBV28,TRBD2,CASSLGGRLTYEQYF,TGTGCCAGCAGTTTGGGAGGGAGGCTAACCTACGAGCAGTACTTC